The sequence of this TCR beta chain was determined in a study of CD8+CD57+ T cells in acquired aplastic anemia. V gave up 3 bases and J gave up 8 bases; unmatched junction bases: 5. CDR1 and CDR2 (germline): ENHRY, SYGVKD. This CDR3 is 13 amino acids long. Patients who underwent sequencing had shown CD8+CD57+ cell expansion by flow cytometry. Patients were treatment-naive when blood was sampled. Profiles of TCR beta VDJ and CDR3 were generated from a genomic DNA template. TCRdb re-derived calls from the reads in MiXCR, one entry per CDR3 protein. The profile shows approximately 200,000 distinct CDR3 sequences, roughly 53% of them singletons.

This chain connects TRBV10-3 to TRBJ1-2; 8 positions agree with TRBD1. This receptor was identified in a human donor with aplastic anemia. Sequencing was done on a sample of sorted CD4+, CD8+, or CD8+CD57+ T cells (not recorded which) from PBMCs. In DNA form, the CDR3 reads TGTGCCATCAGTGATAGACAGGGGAGAGGCTACACCTTC. Its translation is CAISDRQGRGYTF.